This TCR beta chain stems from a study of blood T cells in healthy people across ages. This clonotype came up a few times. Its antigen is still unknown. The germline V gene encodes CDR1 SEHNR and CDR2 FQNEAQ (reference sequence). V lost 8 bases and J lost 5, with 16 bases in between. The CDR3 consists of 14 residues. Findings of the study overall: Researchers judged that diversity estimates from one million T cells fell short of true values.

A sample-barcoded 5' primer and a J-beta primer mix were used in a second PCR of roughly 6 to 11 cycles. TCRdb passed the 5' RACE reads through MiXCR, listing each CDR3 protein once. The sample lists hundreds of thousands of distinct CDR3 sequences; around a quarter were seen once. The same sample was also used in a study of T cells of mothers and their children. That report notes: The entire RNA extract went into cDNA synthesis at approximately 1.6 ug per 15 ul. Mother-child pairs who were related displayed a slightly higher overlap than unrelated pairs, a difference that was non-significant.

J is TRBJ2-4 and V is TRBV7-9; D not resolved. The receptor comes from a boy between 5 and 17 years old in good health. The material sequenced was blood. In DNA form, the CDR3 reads TGTGCCAGCTCCATCACTCCCAAGGAAAACATTCAGTACTTC. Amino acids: CASSITPKENIQYF.